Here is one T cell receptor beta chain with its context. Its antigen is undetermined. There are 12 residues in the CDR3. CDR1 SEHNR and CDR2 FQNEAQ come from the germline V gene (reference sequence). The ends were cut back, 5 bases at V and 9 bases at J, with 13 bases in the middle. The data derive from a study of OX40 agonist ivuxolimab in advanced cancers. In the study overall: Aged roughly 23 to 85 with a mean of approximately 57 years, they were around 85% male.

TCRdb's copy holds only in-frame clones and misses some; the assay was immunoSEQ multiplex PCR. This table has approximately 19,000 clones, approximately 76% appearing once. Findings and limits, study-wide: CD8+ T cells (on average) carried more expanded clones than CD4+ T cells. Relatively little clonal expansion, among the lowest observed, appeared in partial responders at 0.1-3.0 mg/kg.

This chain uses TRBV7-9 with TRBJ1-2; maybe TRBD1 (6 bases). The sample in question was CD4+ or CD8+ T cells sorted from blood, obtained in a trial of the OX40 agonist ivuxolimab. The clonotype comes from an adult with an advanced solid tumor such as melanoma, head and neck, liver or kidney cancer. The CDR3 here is CASSPDGQRYTF. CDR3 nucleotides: TGTGCCAGCAGCCCCGATGGACAGCGCTACACCTTC.